The T cell receptor beta chain under discussion was sequenced for a study of shared clonotypes between healthy human individuals. Study overall: Donors, aged 18 to 49, were a couple of women and a few men.

Data came from immunoSEQ multiplex PCR; TCRdb stores just in-frame clones and leaves some out. This sample has about 87,000 clones, with roughly 45% found just once. As to this clone: No antigen is known for it.

Study-wide results and caveats: Sequencing depth was a factor that was expected to affect clonotype sharing among donors.

V was trimmed by 8 bases and J by 8 bases, leaving 13 bases between them. The germline V gene encodes CDR1 MNHEY and CDR2 SMNVEV (reference sequence). CDR3 length: 12 amino acids. This chain uses TRBV27 with TRBJ2-1; D is perhaps TRBD2 (5 bases). Material: PBMCs. The receptor was derived from a woman in her thirties or forties in good health. Some clones in this sample may be carry-over from other donors' samples. The CDR3 spells CASGQRSDEQFF. As DNA, the CDR3 is TGTGCCAGCGGCCAGCGGAGCGATGAGCAGTTCTTC.